Each of the 23 T cell receptor beta chains below was sequenced from the same sample in a study of T cells after yellow fever vaccination. A single record per CDR3 protein comes from TCRdb applying MiXCR to the 5' RACE reads. Among roughly 400,000 distinct CDR3 sequences listed, about 17% were seen once. The sequencing used PBMCs, collected before the yellow fever booster vaccination. These receptor sequences come from a man aged 18 to 29 who received the YFV17D yellow fever vaccine.

This clonotype was seen a handful of times. The J gene is TRBJ2-7, the V gene TRBV23-1; no clear D. TRBV23-1 is filed as an ORF, its function uncertain. V was shortened by 2 bases and J by 7 bases, with 18 bases between the two germline ends. This CDR3 spans 15 amino acids. This CDR3 reads CASSQPRSSSDEQYF. The CDR3 DNA reads as TGCGCCAGCAGTCAACCCCGCTCCTCATCGGATGAGCAGTACTTC.

V usage is TRBV30 and J usage is TRBJ2-5, with D uncertain. Trimming removed 4 bases from V and 7 bases from J, with 16 bases in between. The CDR3 extends over 13 amino acids. Germline loops: CDR1 GTSNPN, CDR2 SVGIG (reference sequence). The DNA for the CDR3 is TGTGCCTGGAATCTCCTGGATTTAGGGACCCAGTACTTC. Its translation is CAWNLLDLGTQYF.

This clonotype has more than one count but fewer than ten. This chain joins TRBV15 and TRBJ1-4; D may be TRBD1 (5 bases). The V gene lost 4 bases and the J gene lost 14 bases, with 14 bases spanning the gap. The CDR3 loop spans 12 amino acids. CDR1 is LNHNV and CDR2 is YYDKDF in the germline V gene (reference sequence). CDR3 amino acids: CATSKGASELFF. The CDR3 nucleotides are TGTGCCACCAGCAAAGGGGCTTCTGAGCTGTTTTTT.

The gene calls are TRBV3-1 and TRBJ2-7, with TRBD1 matching over 9 bases. The CDR3 totals 17 residues. Trimming removed 0 bases from V and 1 base from J; junction bases left unmatched: 7. Germline lookup yields CDR1 LGHDT and CDR2 YNNKEL (reference sequence). The CDR3 is CASSQDVGTGYSYEQYF. In nucleotides, the CDR3 is TGTGCCAGCAGCCAAGACGTGGGGACAGGGTATTCCTACGAGCAGTACTTC.

The table lists this clonotype with a few counts. V is TRBV6-5 and J is TRBJ2-1; D not resolved. Trimming removed 7 bases at V and 6 bases at J, with 7 bases between. The length of the CDR3 is 11 residues. In germline, CDR1 is MNHEY, CDR2 SVGAGI. The CDR3 DNA is TGTGCCAGCACGAAATCCAATGAGCAGTTCTTC. Translated: CASTKSNEQFF.

This clonotype was seen a few times. Here the CDR3 DNA reads TGTGCCAGCAGCCGGGATCGACTAGCGGGGGGCATGGAGACCCAGTACTTC. Translation: CASSRDRLAGGMETQYF. The chain uses TRBV27 and TRBJ2-5; 13 bases align to TRBD2. The germline V gene has CDR1 MNHEY and CDR2 SMNVEV (reference sequence). There are 17 residues in the CDR3. V shed 6 bases, J shed 5 bases, and the junction held 12 bases outside the gene matches.

V gene TRBV24-1 combines with J gene TRBJ1-4, with D possibly being TRBD1 (5 bases). V lost 2 bases, J lost 7 bases, and 13 bases lay in between. In germline, CDR1 is KGHDR, CDR2 SFDVKD. The CDR3 runs to 15 residues. Written as DNA, the CDR3 is TGTGCCACCAGTGATTCGAGAGGGACGGGTGAAAAACTGTTTTTT. Translated, it gives CATSDSRGTGEKLFF.

A few counts support this clonotype. The chain joins TRBV10-3 to TRBJ2-5; 13 bases align to TRBD2. Germline loops: CDR1 ENHRY, CDR2 SYGVKD. V trimming: 2 bases; J trimming: 5 bases; junction bases outside the gene matches: 11. The length of the CDR3 is 18 residues. CDR3 sequence: CAISESSGLAGIRETQYF. The CDR3 nucleotides are TGTGCCATCAGTGAGAGCTCGGGACTAGCGGGGATACGGGAGACCCAGTACTTC.

The rearrangement links TRBV5-5 to TRBJ2-3; tentatively, D is TRBD1 or TRBD2 (5 bases each). CDR1 is SGHKS, CDR2 YYEKEE, per germline (reference sequence). This CDR3 is 16 amino acids long. V was cut by 0 bases and J by 4 bases, with 15 bases left in between. The CDR3 sequence: CASSLGWRGAADTQYF. For the CDR3, the DNA is TGTGCCAGCAGCTTGGGATGGAGAGGGGCGGCAGATACGCAGTATTTT.

The chain carries TRBV4-1 and TRBJ1-2; D is ambiguous. CDR1 and CDR2 from the germline V gene are MGHRA and YSYEKL. CDR3 length: 12 amino acids. V lost 8 bases to trimming and J lost 8 bases, with 15 bases between them. The CDR3 DNA reads as TGCGCCAGCTCCGCCGACGGTCGGGGCTACACCTTC. Its translation: CASSADGRGYTF.

The table lists this clonotype with many counts. The chain has TRBV20-1 and TRBJ1-1; possibly TRBD1 for D (5 bases). V lost 6 bases and J 4 bases, leaving 15 bases between the germline ends. The CDR3 length is 13 residues. Germline values: CDR1 DFQATT, CDR2 SNEGSKA (reference sequence). This CDR3 reads CSASRGESTEAFF. The CDR3 DNA is TGCAGTGCCAGTCGGGGGGAGAGCACTGAAGCTTTCTTT.

Only a few counts were recorded for this clonotype. The rearrangement uses TRBV7-2 and TRBJ1-1; maybe TRBD1 (5 bases). CDR3 size: 14 residues. Trimming stripped 6 bases from V and 0 bases from J, with 11 bases between. The V gene's germline CDR1 is SGHTA and CDR2 FQGNSA. Here the CDR3 DNA reads TGTGCCAGCAGGCAAGGGACGGTGAACACTGAAGCTTTCTTT. Translation: CASRQGTVNTEAFF. The entire variable domain, with the rest obtained from reference TRBV7-2 and TRBJ1-1, is as follows: GAGVSQSPSNKVTEKGKDVELRCDPISGHTALYWYRQSLGQGLEFLIYFQGNSAPDKSGLPSDRFSAERTGGSVSTLTIQRTQQEDSAVYLCASRQGTVNTEAFFGQGTRLTVV.

The V and J genes are TRBV18 and TRBJ2-3; possibly TRBD1 or TRBD2 for D (5 bases each). Germline assignment: CDR1 KGHSH and CDR2 LQKENI. Between the trimmed V and J ends, which lost 0 bases and 2 bases, there was a span of 15 bases. This CDR3 comprises 17 residues. This chain's CDR3 is CASSPPVRGRNTDTQYF. DNA for the CDR3: TGTGCCAGCTCACCACCGGTCCGGGGCCGGAACACAGATACGCAGTATTTT.

The CDR3 sequence: CASTQGYQPQHF. CDR3 in DNA: TGTGCCAGTACACAGGGCTATCAGCCCCAGCATTTT. V is TRBV12-3 or TRBV12-4 and J is TRBJ1-5; tentative D call: TRBD1 (6 bases). The CDR3 contains 12 residues. V was pared by 9 bases and J by 5 bases, with 11 bases between.

The table lists this clonotype with a few counts. The chain combines TRBV20-1 with TRBJ2-5, with D possibly TRBD2 on 7 matching bases. Germline V gene sequence: CDR1 DFQATT, CDR2 SNEGSKA (reference sequence). This CDR3 has 13 amino acids. Trimming stripped 5 bases from V and 5 bases from J, with 15 bases between. The CDR3 DNA reads TGCAGTGCTGTGGGAGGGGGTACGGAGACCCAGTACTTC. As protein: CSAVGGGTETQYF.

This clonotype turned up a few times. The chain links TRBV5-1 to TRBJ2-7, with D maybe TRBD1 (5 bases). Trimming shortened V by 0 bases and J by 4 bases, and 8 bases separated the two germline ends. CDR1 is SGHRS, CDR2 YFSETQ, per germline. There are 13 residues in the CDR3. CDR3 sequence: CASSLDTGYEQYV. CDR3 in DNA: TGCGCCAGCAGCTTGGACACAGGATACGAGCAGTACGTC.

This clonotype was counted a few times. The chain couples TRBV4-3 to TRBJ2-2, with 9 bases fitting TRBD2. The CDR3 runs to 17 residues. Per germline, CDR1 LGHNA and CDR2 YSLEER. After removal of 1 base from V and 5 bases from J, the junction contained 8 bases not matched to a gene. CDR3 bases: TGCGCCAGCAGCCAAGGGCCGGGACTAGCTGCGACCGGGGAGCTGTTTTTT. Its translation is CASSQGPGLAATGELFF.

In this sample, this clonotype turned up a few times. A much larger clone differs by one base, so this may be a read error. V and J are TRBV6-4 and TRBJ2-3, with 10 bases matching TRBD2. V lost 0 bases and J lost 4; bases outside the gene matches: 1. The germline CDR1 and CDR2 sequences are MRHNA and SNTAGT. There are 15 residues in the CDR3. CDR3 in DNA: TGTGCCAGCAGTGACTCTAGCGGGGGGCCAGATACGCAGTATTTT. Its translation is CASSDSSGGPDTQYF.

This clonotype has more than one count but fewer than ten. This chain connects TRBV5-1 to TRBJ1-2; 8 bases match TRBD1. V dropped 3 bases and J dropped 4; count of bases not matched to a gene: 11. This CDR3 has 16 residues. From germline, CDR1 is SGHRS and CDR2 YFSETQ. The CDR3 nucleotides read TGCGCCAGCAGCTCGGGGGGGACAGGACAGATCTATGGCTACACCTTC. This translates into CASSSGGTGQIYGYTF.

This clonotype has just a few counts. The rearrangement joins TRBV20-1 to TRBJ1-1; D possibly corresponds to TRBD1 (5 bases). The V end lost 3 bases, the J end lost 4 bases, and 9 bases lay between the germline ends. The V gene's germline CDR1 is DFQATT and CDR2 SNEGSKA (reference sequence). This CDR3 contains 12 residues. The CDR3 is CSASFGGTEAFF. In nucleotides, the CDR3 is TGCAGTGCTAGTTTCGGGGGCACTGAAGCTTTCTTT.

This chain connects TRBV2 to TRBJ2-1, with 11 bases that match TRBD1. Per germline, CDR1 SNHLY and CDR2 FYNNEI. This CDR3 is built from 15 residues. Trimming cost V 0 bases and J 8 bases; bases outside gene matches: 3. The CDR3 region is CASSEARTGGDEQFF. The DNA for the CDR3 is TGTGCCAGCAGTGAAGCGAGGACAGGGGGCGATGAGCAGTTCTTC.

The gene calls are TRBV7-9 and TRBJ2-3, with 8 nucleotides matching TRBD1. V lost 5 bases to trimming and J lost 3 bases; unmatched junction nucleotides: 4. Germline-derived CDR1 and CDR2 are SEHNR and FQNEAQ (reference sequence). The CDR3 has 14 amino acids. The CDR3: CASSADRETDTQYF. The CDR3, as DNA: TGTGCCAGCAGCGCGGACAGGGAAACAGATACGCAGTATTTT.

This clonotype appeared a few times. The rearrangement uses TRBV7-9 and TRBJ2-4, with D possibly matching TRBD1 (7 bases). Germline CDR1 and CDR2: SEHNR and FQNEAQ (reference sequence). The V gene lost 1 base and the J gene lost 1 base, with 14 bases spanning the gap. The length of the CDR3 is 17 residues. CDR3 sequence (DNA): TGTGCCAGCAGCTTAGGACAGGGACTGACGGCCAAAAACATTCAGTACTTC. Its translation is CASSLGQGLTAKNIQYF.